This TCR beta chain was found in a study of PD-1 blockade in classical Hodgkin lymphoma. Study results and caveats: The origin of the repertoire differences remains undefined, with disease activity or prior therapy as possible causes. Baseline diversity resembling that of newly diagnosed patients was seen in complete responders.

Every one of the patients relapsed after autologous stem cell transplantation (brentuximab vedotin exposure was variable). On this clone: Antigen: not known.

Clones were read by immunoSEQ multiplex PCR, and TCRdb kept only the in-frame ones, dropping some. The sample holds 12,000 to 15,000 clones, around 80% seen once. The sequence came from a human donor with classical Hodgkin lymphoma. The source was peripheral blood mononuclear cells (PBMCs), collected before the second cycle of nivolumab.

CDR3 in amino acids: CASKADQSTDTQYF. The DNA for the CDR3 is TGTGCCAGCAAGGCAGACCAGAGCACAGATACGCAGTATTTT. The gene calls are TRBV2 and TRBJ2-3, with D hard to call. This CDR3 spans 14 amino acids. CDR1 is SNHLY and CDR2 is FYNNEI in the germline V gene. V was pared by 7 bases and J by 0 bases, with 11 bases between.